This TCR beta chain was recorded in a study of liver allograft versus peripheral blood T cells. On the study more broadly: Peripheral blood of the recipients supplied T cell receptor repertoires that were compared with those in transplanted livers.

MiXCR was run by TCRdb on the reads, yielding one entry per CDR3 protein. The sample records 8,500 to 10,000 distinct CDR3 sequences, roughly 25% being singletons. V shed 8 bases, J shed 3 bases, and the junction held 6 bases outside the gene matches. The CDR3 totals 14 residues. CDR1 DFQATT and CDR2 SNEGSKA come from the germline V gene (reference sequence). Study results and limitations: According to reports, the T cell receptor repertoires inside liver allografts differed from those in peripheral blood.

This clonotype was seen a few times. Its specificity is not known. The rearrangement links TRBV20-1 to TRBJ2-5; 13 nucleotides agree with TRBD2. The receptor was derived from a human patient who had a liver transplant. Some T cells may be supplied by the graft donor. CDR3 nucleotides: TGCAGTAACACCGGGACTAGCGGGGAAGAGACCCAGTACTTC. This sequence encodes CSNTGTSGEETQYF.